A selection of T cell receptor beta chains follows, all from one sample in a study of T cells in Graves' hyperthyroidism and ophthalmopathy. TCRdb used MiXCR to reprocess the multiplex PCR reads, holding one entry per CDR3 protein. This table holds nearly 250,000 distinct CDR3 sequences, 16% found once. The specimen was blood. These receptors originate from a woman aged 18-29 years with Graves' ophthalmopathy. Each CDR3 is given with its conserved first and last residue. The D gene is left open where the match is weak. Some rows have no size entry. The others give once, few or many, or a class for an expanded clone.

j_gene: TRBJ1-2
v_gene: TRBV30
abundance: -
d_gene: -
CDR3nt: TGTGCCTGGAGGGCAGACAGGAGGATCTATGGCTACACCTTC
CDR3aa: CAWRADRRIYGYTF

j_gene: TRBJ1-5
v_gene: TRBV5-5
abundance: few
d_gene: -
CDR3nt: TGTGCCAGCAGTTCAGGGGTTGTACAGCCCCAGCATTTT
CDR3aa: CASSSGVVQPQHF

j_gene: TRBJ1-1
v_gene: TRBV7-2
abundance: many
d_gene: -
CDR3nt: TGTACCAGCAGCCCCCCTACGAACACTGAAGCTTTCTTT
CDR3aa: CTSSPPTNTEAFF

j_gene: TRBJ2-5
v_gene: TRBV3-1
abundance: many
d_gene: -
CDR3nt: TGTGCCAGCAGCCGAACAGGGACCCAAGAGACCCAGTACTTC
CDR3aa: CASSRTGTQETQYF

j_gene: TRBJ1-2
v_gene: TRBV29-1
abundance: many
d_gene: TRBD1
CDR3nt: TGCAGCGTTGGGAGGACAGGGGGGATATATGGCTACACCTTC
CDR3aa: CSVGRTGGIYGYTF

j_gene: TRBJ1-5
v_gene: TRBV7-6
abundance: many
d_gene: TRBD1
CDR3nt: TGTGCCAGCAGCCTTTCTTCCAGGGGGCTGAGCAATCAGCCCCAGCATTTT
CDR3aa: CASSLSSRGLSNQPQHF

j_gene: TRBJ1-3
v_gene: TRBV14
abundance: few
d_gene: -
CDR3nt: TGTGCCAGCAGCCAAAGGACGAGAAACACCATATATTTT
CDR3aa: CASSQRTRNTIYF

j_gene: TRBJ2-5
v_gene: TRBV11-2
abundance: -
d_gene: TRBD2
CDR3nt: TGTGCCAGCAGCCCTCGGACTAGCGGGGGGCCTACGACGACCCAGAACTTC
CDR3aa: CASSPRTSGGPTTTQNF

j_gene: TRBJ2-7
v_gene: TRBV10-2
abundance: few
d_gene: TRBD2
CDR3nt: TGCGCCAGCAGTGAGTCGTTACTAGCGGGAGGGCCGTCTCTCGAGCAGTACTTC
CDR3aa: CASSESLLAGGPSLEQYF

j_gene: TRBJ2-1
v_gene: TRBV4-2
abundance: many
d_gene: TRBD2
CDR3nt: TGTGCCAGCAGCCAAGATACGGGAGGGCCCTACAATGAGCAGTTCTTC
CDR3aa: CASSQDTGGPYNEQFF

j_gene: TRBJ1-2
v_gene: TRBV7-9
abundance: many
d_gene: -
CDR3nt: TGTGCCAGCAGGCCCGACGGCTATGGCTACACCTTC
CDR3aa: CASRPDGYGYTF

j_gene: TRBJ1-1
v_gene: TRBV6-1
abundance: many
d_gene: -
CDR3nt: TGTGCCAGCAGTGAAGCCCAGTATGAAGCTTTCTTT
CDR3aa: CASSEAQYEAFF

j_gene: TRBJ1-5
v_gene: TRBV4-3
abundance: few
d_gene: -
CDR3nt: TGCGCCAGCAGCCAAGAAGCTGGTTATAGCAATCAGCCCCAGCATTTT
CDR3aa: CASSQEAGYSNQPQHF

j_gene: TRBJ1-2
v_gene: TRBV28
abundance: many
d_gene: TRBD1
CDR3nt: TGTGCCAGCAGTTCAACCGGGACAGGGTTACTCTATGGCTACACCTTC
CDR3aa: CASSSTGTGLLYGYTF

j_gene: TRBJ2-1
v_gene: TRBV29-1
abundance: many
d_gene: TRBD2
CDR3nt: TGCAGCGTTATACCCTGGGGTAGCGGGAGGAGTAGATCCTACAATGAGCAGTTCTTC
CDR3aa: CSVIPWGSGRSRSYNEQFF

j_gene: TRBJ1-1
v_gene: TRBV7-9
abundance: -
d_gene: -
CDR3nt: TGTGCCAGCTCACCTGAACGGAACACTGAAGCTTTCTTT
CDR3aa: CASSPERNTEAFF

j_gene: TRBJ1-1
v_gene: TRBV19
abundance: many
d_gene: -
CDR3nt: TGTGCCTCCAAACAGGTTGGGAACACTGAAGCTTTCTTT
CDR3aa: CASKQVGNTEAFF

j_gene: TRBJ2-6
v_gene: TRBV12-3/TRBV12-4
abundance: many
d_gene: -
CDR3nt: TGTGCCAGCGGGAAGGGTGGGGCCAACGTCCTGACTTTC
CDR3aa: CASGKGGANVLTF

j_gene: TRBJ1-1
v_gene: TRBV9
abundance: many
d_gene: -
CDR3nt: TGTGCCAGCAGCGTAGTAGCAACCATGAACACTGAAGCTTTCTTT
CDR3aa: CASSVVATMNTEAFF

j_gene: TRBJ1-3
v_gene: TRBV5-6
abundance: many
d_gene: TRBD1
CDR3nt: TGTGCCAGCAGCGCCTCCAGGACAGGCTCTGGAAACACCATATATTTT
CDR3aa: CASSASRTGSGNTIYF

j_gene: TRBJ1-3
v_gene: TRBV28
abundance: -
d_gene: -
CDR3nt: TGTGCCAGCAGTTTATTAAGGGGAAACGGAAACACCATATATTTT
CDR3aa: CASSLLRGNGNTIYF

j_gene: TRBJ1-1
v_gene: TRBV6-2/TRBV6-3
abundance: once
d_gene: TRBD1
CDR3nt: TGTGCCAGCAGCTCGACAGGGGGCCCCATGAACACTGAAGCTTTCTTT
CDR3aa: CASSSTGGPMNTEAFF

j_gene: TRBJ2-5
v_gene: TRBV4-3
abundance: many
d_gene: -
CDR3nt: TGCGCCAGCAGCCAGGGAGACCCCCGGTACCAAGAGACCCAGTACTTC
CDR3aa: CASSQGDPRYQETQYF

j_gene: TRBJ2-5
v_gene: TRBV29-1
abundance: -
d_gene: TRBD2
CDR3nt: TGCAGCGTCTCCTACCCCGGGACTAGCGGGGGTGAGACCCAGTACTTC
CDR3aa: CSVSYPGTSGGETQYF

j_gene: TRBJ1-3
v_gene: TRBV27
abundance: many
d_gene: TRBD1
CDR3nt: TGTGCCAGCTCCACAGGGGCTGGAAACACCATATATTTT
CDR3aa: CASSTGAGNTIYF

j_gene: TRBJ2-4
v_gene: TRBV7-9
abundance: many
d_gene: TRBD2
CDR3nt: TGTGCCAGCAGCCTGAGGGCTGGGGGGGAAAACATTCAGTACTTC
CDR3aa: CASSLRAGGENIQYF

j_gene: TRBJ2-1
v_gene: TRBV4-3
abundance: few
d_gene: -
CDR3nt: TGCGCCAGCAGCCAAGATGGTGGCGGATCCAGCTCCTACAATGAGCAGTTCTTC
CDR3aa: CASSQDGGGSSSYNEQFF

j_gene: TRBJ2-1
v_gene: TRBV19
abundance: once
d_gene: -
CDR3nt: TGTGCCAGTAGTATAGTACATTCCTACGAGCAGTTCTTC
CDR3aa: CASSIVHSYEQFF

j_gene: TRBJ2-5
v_gene: TRBV20-1
abundance: few
d_gene: TRBD2
CDR3nt: TGCAGTGCTAGAAATCCCGTCCTGCCTAGCGGGGACCAAGAGACCCAGTACTTC
CDR3aa: CSARNPVLPSGDQETQYF

j_gene: TRBJ1-2
v_gene: TRBV30
abundance: many
d_gene: -
CDR3nt: TGTGCCTGGAGCTGGGACGGGATGGACTATGGCTACACCTTC
CDR3aa: CAWSWDGMDYGYTF

j_gene: TRBJ1-1
v_gene: TRBV7-3
abundance: -
d_gene: -
CDR3nt: TGTGCCAGCCCCAAGGTTGAAGCTTTCTTT
CDR3aa: CASPKVEAFF

j_gene: TRBJ2-2
v_gene: TRBV12-5
abundance: many
d_gene: -
CDR3nt: TGTGCTAGTGGTTTGGGTAACACCGGGGAGCTGTTTTTT
CDR3aa: CASGLGNTGELFF

j_gene: TRBJ2-3
v_gene: TRBV29-1
abundance: many
d_gene: TRBD1
CDR3nt: TGCAGCGTTGTAATGGGACAGAGAAGCACAGATACGCAGTATTTT
CDR3aa: CSVVMGQRSTDTQYF

j_gene: TRBJ1-2
v_gene: TRBV11-1
abundance: -
d_gene: -
CDR3nt: TGTGCCAGCAGCTTTGGGGGCTCCTCTCCTGGCTACACCTTC
CDR3aa: CASSFGGSSPGYTF

j_gene: TRBJ2-5
v_gene: TRBV5-8
abundance: many
d_gene: -
CDR3nt: TGTGCCAGCAGCTTGTCTAGCCGAAAGACCCAGTACTTC
CDR3aa: CASSLSSRKTQYF

j_gene: TRBJ2-7
v_gene: TRBV19
abundance: -
d_gene: -
CDR3nt: TGTGCCAGTACCCCCGGAGGAGACAGGTGGTACGAGCAGTACTTC
CDR3aa: CASTPGGDRWYEQYF

j_gene: TRBJ1-2
v_gene: TRBV6-5
abundance: -
d_gene: -
CDR3nt: TGTGCCAGCAGTTACGGGTTTCTGGAAAAAAAGTTCTCTGGCTACACCTTC
CDR3aa: CASSYGFLEKKFSGYTF

j_gene: TRBJ2-5
v_gene: TRBV28
abundance: many
d_gene: TRBD2
CDR3nt: TGTGCCAGCAGTTTTGGTCTTGGGAAGACTAGCGCCTTCCAAGAGACCCAGTACTTC
CDR3aa: CASSFGLGKTSAFQETQYF

j_gene: TRBJ2-3
v_gene: TRBV19
abundance: few
d_gene: TRBD2
CDR3nt: TGTGCCAGTAGTATTGAGCGGGGGGGGAGCACAGATACGCAGTATTTT
CDR3aa: CASSIERGGSTDTQYF

j_gene: TRBJ1-1
v_gene: TRBV11-2
abundance: many
d_gene: -
CDR3nt: TGTGCCAGCAGCTTAGAGGAGACCACTGAAGCTTTCTTT
CDR3aa: CASSLEETTEAFF

j_gene: TRBJ2-7
v_gene: TRBV28
abundance: many
d_gene: -
CDR3nt: TGTGCCAGCAGTGAAATTTTTTCGGGAACCTACGAGCAGTACTTC
CDR3aa: CASSEIFSGTYEQYF

j_gene: TRBJ1-1
v_gene: TRBV4-1
abundance: many
d_gene: -
CDR3nt: TGCGCCAGCAGCCAAGTCGGGGAGGGGAACACTGAAGCTTTCTTT
CDR3aa: CASSQVGEGNTEAFF

j_gene: TRBJ2-1
v_gene: TRBV20-1
abundance: many
d_gene: TRBD2
CDR3nt: TGCAGTGCCCGGGGGAGGGTCCACAATGAGCAGTTCTTC
CDR3aa: CSARGRVHNEQFF

j_gene: TRBJ1-2
v_gene: TRBV7-6
abundance: many
d_gene: -
CDR3nt: TGTGCCAGCAGCTTAGGGGGCGGACGCTATGGCTACACCTTC
CDR3aa: CASSLGGGRYGYTF

j_gene: TRBJ1-6
v_gene: TRBV10-3
abundance: many
d_gene: TRBD1
CDR3nt: TGTGCCATCAGTGAGTCGGGACAGGGTAATTCACCCCTCCACTTT
CDR3aa: CAISESGQGNSPLHF

j_gene: TRBJ1-2
v_gene: TRBV19
abundance: few
d_gene: TRBD1
CDR3nt: TGTGCCAGTAGAACAGGGGGCGTGCTAAACGGCTACACCTTC
CDR3aa: CASRTGGVLNGYTF

j_gene: TRBJ1-1
v_gene: TRBV7-9
abundance: -
d_gene: -
CDR3nt: TGTGCCAGCAGCTTAGGGACTAGGGCGAACACTGAAGCTTTCTTT
CDR3aa: CASSLGTRANTEAFF